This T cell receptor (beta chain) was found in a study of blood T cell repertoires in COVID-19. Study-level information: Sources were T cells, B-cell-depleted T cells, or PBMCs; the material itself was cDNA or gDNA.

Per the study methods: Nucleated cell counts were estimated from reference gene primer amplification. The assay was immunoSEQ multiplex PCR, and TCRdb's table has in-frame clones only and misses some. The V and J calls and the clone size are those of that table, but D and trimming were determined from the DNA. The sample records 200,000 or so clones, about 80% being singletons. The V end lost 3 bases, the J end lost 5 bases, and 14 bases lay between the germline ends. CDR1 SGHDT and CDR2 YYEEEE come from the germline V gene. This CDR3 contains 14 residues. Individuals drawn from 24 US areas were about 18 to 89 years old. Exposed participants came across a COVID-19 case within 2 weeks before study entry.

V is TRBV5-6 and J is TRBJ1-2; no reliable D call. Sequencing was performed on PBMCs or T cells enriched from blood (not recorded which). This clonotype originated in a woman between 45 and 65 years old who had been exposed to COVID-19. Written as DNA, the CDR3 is TGTGCCAGCAGCTCTAGTTCGCGGTTGTATGGCTACACCTTC. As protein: CASSSSSRLYGYTF.